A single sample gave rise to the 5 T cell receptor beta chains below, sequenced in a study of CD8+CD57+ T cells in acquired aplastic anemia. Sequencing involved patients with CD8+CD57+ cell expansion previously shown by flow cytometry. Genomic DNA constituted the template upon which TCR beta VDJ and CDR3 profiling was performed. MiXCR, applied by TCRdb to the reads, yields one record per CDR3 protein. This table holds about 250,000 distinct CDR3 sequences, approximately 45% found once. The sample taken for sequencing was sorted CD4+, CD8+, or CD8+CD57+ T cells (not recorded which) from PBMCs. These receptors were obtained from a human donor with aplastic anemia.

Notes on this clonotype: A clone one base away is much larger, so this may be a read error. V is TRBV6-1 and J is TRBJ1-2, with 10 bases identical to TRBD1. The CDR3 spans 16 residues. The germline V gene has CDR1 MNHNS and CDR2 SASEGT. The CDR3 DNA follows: TGTGCCAGCAGTGCCGGAGAGGGGACAGGGGAGGATGGCTGCACCTTC. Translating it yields CASSAGEGTGEDGCTF.

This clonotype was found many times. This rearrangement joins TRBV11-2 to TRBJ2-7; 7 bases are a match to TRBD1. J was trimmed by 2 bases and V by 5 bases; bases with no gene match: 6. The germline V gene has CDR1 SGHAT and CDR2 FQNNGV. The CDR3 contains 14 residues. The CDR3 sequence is CASSAGTATYEQYF. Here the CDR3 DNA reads TGTGCCAGCAGCGCTGGGACAGCTACCTACGAGCAGTACTTC.

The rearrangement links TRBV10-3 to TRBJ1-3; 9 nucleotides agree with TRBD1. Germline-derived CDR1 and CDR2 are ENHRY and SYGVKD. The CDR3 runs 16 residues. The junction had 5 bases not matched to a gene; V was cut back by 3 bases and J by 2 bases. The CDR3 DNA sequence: TGTGCCATCAGTGATATACAGGGGGCTCCTGGAAACACCATATATTTT. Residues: CAISDIQGAPGNTIYF.

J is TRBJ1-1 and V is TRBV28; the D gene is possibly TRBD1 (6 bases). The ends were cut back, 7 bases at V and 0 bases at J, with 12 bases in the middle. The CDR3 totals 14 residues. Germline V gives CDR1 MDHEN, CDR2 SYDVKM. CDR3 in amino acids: CASTPDRLNTEAFF. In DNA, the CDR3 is TGTGCCAGCACCCCCGACAGGTTGAACACTGAAGCTTTCTTT.

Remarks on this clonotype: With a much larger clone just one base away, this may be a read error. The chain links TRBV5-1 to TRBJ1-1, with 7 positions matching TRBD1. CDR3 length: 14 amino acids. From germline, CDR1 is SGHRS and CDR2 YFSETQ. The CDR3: CASSRRDSNTGAFF. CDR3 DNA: TGTGCCAGCAGCCGACGGGACAGCAACACTGGAGCTTTCTTT. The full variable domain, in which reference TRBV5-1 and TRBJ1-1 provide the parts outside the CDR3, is KAGVTQTPRYLIKTRGQQVTLSCSPISGHRSVSWYQQTPGQGLQFLFEYFSETQRNKGNFPGRFSGRQFSNSRSEMNVSTLELGDSALYLCASSRRDSNTGAFFGQGTRLTVV.